This T cell receptor beta chain was identified during a study of OX40 agonist ivuxolimab in advanced cancers. The CDR3 has 13 amino acids. CDR1 and CDR2 from the germline V gene are SGDLS and YYNGEE. Deletions cut 5 bases from V and 3 bases from J, with 11 bases between. Findings and caveats of the study: Low normalized T-cell clonal expansion also characterized some of the nonresponders.

In the case of this clone: Its target is unknown.

Profiled with immunoSEQ multiplex PCR; TCRdb holds only in-frame clones, not every one. In the table there are under 25,000 clones, approximately 88% of which are singletons. This sequence was found in an adult with an advanced solid tumor such as melanoma, head and neck, liver or kidney cancer. Sequenced material: CD4+ or CD8+ T cells sorted from blood, taken in a trial of the OX40 agonist ivuxolimab. V and J are TRBV9 and TRBJ1-2; D ambiguous. CDR3 region: CASSGDGDYGYTF. The CDR3 DNA reads as TGTGCCAGCAGTGGCGACGGGGACTATGGCTACACCTTC.